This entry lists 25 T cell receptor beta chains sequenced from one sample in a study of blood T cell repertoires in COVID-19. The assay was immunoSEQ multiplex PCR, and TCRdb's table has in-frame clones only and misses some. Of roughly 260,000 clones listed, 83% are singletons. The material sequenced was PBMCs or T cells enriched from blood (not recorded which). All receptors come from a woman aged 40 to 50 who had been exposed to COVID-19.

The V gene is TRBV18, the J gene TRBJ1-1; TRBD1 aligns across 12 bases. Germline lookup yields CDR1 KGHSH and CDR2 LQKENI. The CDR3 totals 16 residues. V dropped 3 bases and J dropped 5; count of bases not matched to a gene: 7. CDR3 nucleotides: TGTGCCAGCTCACCTTTGGGACAGGGGGCGTGGACTGAAGCTTTCTTT. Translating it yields CASSPLGQGAWTEAFF.

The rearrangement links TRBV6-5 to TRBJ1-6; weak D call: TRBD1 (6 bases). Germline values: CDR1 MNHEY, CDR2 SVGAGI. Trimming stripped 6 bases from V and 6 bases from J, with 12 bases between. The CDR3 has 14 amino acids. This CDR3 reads CASRMTGRNSPLHF. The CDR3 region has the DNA TGTGCCAGCAGAATGACAGGCCGTAATTCACCCCTCCACTTT.

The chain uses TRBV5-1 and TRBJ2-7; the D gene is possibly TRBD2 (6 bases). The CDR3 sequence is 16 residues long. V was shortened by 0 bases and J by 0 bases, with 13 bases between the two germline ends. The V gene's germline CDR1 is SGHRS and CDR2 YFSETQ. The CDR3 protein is CASSLVGGTSSYEQYF. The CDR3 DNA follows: TGCGCCAGCAGCTTGGTAGGCGGGACGAGCTCCTACGAGCAGTACTTC.

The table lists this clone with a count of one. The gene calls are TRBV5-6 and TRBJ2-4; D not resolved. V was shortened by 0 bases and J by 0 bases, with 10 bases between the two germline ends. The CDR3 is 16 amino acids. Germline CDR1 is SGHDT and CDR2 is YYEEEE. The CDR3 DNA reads TGTGCCAGCAGCTTGGCCCAACAAATAGCCAAAAACATTCAGTACTTC. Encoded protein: CASSLAQQIAKNIQYF.

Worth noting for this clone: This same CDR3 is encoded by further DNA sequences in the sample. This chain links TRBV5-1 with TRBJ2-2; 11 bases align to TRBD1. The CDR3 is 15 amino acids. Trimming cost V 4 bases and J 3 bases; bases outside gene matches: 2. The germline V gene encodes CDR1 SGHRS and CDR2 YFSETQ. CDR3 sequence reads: CASSPGQGDTGELFF. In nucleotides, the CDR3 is TGCGCCAGCAGCCCGGGACAGGGGGACACCGGGGAGCTGTTTTTT.

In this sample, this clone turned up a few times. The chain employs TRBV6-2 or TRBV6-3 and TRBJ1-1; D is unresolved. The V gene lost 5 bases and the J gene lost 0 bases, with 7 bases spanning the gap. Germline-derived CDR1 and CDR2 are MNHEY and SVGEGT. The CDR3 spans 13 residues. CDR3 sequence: CASSLQMNTEAFF. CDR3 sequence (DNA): TGTGCCAGCAGTCTACAGATGAACACTGAAGCTTTCTTT.

The CDR3 DNA reads as TGTGCCACCAGTGGCACCTCGCTTCAGGGACAGCCCCAGCATTTT. Its protein product is CATSGTSLQGQPQHF. This chain joins TRBV24-1 and TRBJ1-5; D possibly corresponds to TRBD1 (5 bases). V was trimmed by 5 bases and J by 7 bases, leaving 17 bases between them. This CDR3 comprises 15 residues. Germline CDR1 KGHDR, CDR2 SFDVKD.

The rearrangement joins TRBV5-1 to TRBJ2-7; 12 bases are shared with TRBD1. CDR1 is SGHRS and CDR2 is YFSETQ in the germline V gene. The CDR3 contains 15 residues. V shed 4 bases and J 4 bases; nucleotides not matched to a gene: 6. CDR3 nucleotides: TGCGCCAGCAGCGACCGGGACAGGGGGCAATACGAGCAGTACTTC. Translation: CASSDRDRGQYEQYF.

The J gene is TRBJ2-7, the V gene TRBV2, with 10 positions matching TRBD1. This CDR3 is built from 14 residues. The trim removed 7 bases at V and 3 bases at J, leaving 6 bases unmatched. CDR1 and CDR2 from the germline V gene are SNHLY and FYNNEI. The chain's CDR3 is CASTPDRGNYEQYF. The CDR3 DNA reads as TGTGCCAGCACCCCGGACAGGGGGAACTACGAGCAGTACTTC.

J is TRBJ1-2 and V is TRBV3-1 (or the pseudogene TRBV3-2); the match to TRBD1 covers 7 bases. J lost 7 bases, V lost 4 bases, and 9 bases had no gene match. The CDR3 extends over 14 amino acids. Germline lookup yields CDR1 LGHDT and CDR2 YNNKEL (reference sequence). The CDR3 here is CASSPTGVSGGYTF. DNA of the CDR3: TGTGCCAGCAGCCCCACAGGGGTTTCGGGTGGCTACACCTTC.

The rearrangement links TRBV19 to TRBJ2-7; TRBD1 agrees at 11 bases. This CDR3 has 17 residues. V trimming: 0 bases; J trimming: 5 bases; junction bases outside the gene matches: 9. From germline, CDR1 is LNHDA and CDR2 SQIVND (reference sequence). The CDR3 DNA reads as TGTGCCAGTAGTATAGATCCGAGGACAGGGGGCTCGGACGAGCAGTACTTC. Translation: CASSIDPRTGGSDEQYF.

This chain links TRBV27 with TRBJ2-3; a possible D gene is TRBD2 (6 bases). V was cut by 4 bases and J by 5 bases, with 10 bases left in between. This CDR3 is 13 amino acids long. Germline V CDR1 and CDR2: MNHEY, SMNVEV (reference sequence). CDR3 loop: CASSWPGGDTQYF. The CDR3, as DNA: TGTGCCAGCAGTTGGCCCGGGGGAGATACGCAGTATTTT.

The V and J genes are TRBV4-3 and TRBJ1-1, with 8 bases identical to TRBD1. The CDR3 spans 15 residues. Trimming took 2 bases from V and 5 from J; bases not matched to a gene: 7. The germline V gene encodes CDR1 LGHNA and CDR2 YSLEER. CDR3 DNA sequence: TGCGCCAGCAGCCAACTGAGGACAGGGCGGACTGAAGCTTTCTTT. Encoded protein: CASSQLRTGRTEAFF.

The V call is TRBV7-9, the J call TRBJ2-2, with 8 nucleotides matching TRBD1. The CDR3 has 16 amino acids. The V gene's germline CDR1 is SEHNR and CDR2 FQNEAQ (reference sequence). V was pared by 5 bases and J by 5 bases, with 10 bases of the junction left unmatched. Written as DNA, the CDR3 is TGTGCCAGCAGCATTGGACAGGGAGAGGGGACCGGGGAGCTGTTTTTT. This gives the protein CASSIGQGEGTGELFF.

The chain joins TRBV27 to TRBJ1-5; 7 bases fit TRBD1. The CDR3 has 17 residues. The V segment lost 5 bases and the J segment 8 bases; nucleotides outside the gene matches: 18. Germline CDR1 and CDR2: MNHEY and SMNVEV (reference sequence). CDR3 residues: CASSTKRAGGVGEPQHF. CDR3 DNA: TGTGCCAGCAGTACCAAACGGGCAGGGGGTGTTGGTGAGCCCCAGCATTTT.

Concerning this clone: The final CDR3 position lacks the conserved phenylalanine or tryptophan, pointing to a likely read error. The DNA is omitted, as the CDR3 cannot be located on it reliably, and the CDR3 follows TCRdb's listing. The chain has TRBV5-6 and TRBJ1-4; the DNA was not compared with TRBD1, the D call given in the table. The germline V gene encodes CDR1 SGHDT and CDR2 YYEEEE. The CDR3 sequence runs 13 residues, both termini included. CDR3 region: CASSLFEIRTGVY.

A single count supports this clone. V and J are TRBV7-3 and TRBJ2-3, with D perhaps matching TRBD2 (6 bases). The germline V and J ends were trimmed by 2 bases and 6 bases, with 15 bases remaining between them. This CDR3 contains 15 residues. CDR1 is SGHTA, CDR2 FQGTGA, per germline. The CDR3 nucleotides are TGTGCCAGCAGCTTAGGGGGACTGGCGAGGGATACGCAGTATTTT. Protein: CASSLGGLARDTQYF. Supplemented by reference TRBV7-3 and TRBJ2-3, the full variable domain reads GAGVSQTPSNKVTEKGKYVELRCDPISGHTALYWYRQSLGQGPEFLIYFQGTGAADDSGLPNDRFFAVRPEGSVSTLKIQRTERGDSAVYLCASSLGGLARDTQYFGPGTRLTVL.

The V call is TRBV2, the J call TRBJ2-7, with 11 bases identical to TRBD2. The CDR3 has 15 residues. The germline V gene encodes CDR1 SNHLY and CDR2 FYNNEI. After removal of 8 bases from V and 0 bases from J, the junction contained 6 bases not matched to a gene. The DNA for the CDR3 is TGTGCCAGCGGGGGACTAGCGGCGAGCTCCTACGAGCAGTACTTC. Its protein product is CASGGLAASSYEQYF.

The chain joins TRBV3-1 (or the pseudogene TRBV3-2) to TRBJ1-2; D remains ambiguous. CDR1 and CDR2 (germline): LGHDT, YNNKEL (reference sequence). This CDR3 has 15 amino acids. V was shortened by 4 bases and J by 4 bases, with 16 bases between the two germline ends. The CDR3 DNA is TGTGCCAGCAGCCCGCGGGATTCTACCCTCTATGGCTACACCTTC. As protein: CASSPRDSTLYGYTF.

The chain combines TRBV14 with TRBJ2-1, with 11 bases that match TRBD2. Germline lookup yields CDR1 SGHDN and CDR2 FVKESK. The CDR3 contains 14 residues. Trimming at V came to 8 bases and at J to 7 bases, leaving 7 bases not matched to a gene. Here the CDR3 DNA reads TGTGCCAGCCAAAACGTAGCGGGGGGGAATGAGCAGTTCTTC. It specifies CASQNVAGGNEQFF.

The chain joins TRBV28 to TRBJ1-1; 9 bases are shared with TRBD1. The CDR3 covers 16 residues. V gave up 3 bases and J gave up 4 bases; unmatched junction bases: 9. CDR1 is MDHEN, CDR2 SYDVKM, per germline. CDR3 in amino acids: CASSFLPGQGTTEAFF. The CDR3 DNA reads TGTGCCAGCAGTTTTCTCCCGGGACAGGGAACCACTGAAGCTTTCTTT.

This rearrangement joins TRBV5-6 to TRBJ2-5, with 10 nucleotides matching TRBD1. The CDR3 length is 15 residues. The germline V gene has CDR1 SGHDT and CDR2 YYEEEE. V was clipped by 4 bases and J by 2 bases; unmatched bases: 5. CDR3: CASSLRDRGQETQYF. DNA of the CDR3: TGTGCCAGCAGCCTCCGGGACAGGGGTCAAGAGACCCAGTACTTC.

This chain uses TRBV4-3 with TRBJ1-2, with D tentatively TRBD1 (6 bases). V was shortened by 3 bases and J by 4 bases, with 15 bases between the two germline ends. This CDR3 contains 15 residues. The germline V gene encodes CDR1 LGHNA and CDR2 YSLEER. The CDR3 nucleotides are TGCGCCAGCAGCCACACAGGGAAGAGTAGCTATGGCTACACCTTC. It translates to CASSHTGKSSYGYTF.

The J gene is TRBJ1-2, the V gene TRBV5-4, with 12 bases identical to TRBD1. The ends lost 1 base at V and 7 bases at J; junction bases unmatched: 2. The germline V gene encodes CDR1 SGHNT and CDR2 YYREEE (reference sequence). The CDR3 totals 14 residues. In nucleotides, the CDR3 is TGTGCCAGCAGCTTGAGGGGACAGGGGGCTGGCTACACCTTC. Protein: CASSLRGQGAGYTF.

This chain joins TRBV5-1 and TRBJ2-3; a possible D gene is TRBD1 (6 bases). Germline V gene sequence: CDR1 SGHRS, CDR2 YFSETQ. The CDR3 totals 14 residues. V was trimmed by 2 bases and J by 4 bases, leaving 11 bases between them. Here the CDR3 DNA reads TGCGCCAGCAGCTTTTCAGGGGTTGCAGATACGCAGTATTTT. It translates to CASSFSGVADTQYF.